This entry concerns a single T cell receptor beta chain. The antigen is unknown. These data are taken from a study of CD4 T cells in relation to SARS-CoV-2 and coronaviruses. The germline V and J ends were trimmed by 3 bases and 1 base, with 9 bases remaining between them. The CDR3 is 15 amino acids. Germline V gene lookup returns CDR1 LGHNA and CDR2 YSLEER. Before the COVID-19 pandemic, during about 2011-2019, CD4+ T cells were taken from unexposed donors. Isolation of CD4+ T cells took place after about 10 days in culture. Generated by immunoSEQ multiplex PCR, the TCRdb table keeps only in-frame clones and is missing some. The sample contains tens of thousands of clones, 76% of which appear only once.

This clonotype originated in a human donor in good health. Sequenced: CD4+ T cells from PBMCs, cultured in vitro. J is TRBJ2-2 and V is TRBV4-3, with D maybe TRBD1 (5 bases). CDR3 nucleotide sequence: TGCGCCAGCAGCCATGGACACTGGAACACCGGGGAGCTGTTTTTT. Translation: CASSHGHWNTGELFF.